One and the same sample provided the 29 T cell receptor beta chains below, sequenced in a study of chemoradiotherapy in HPV16-positive cancers. The table came from immunoSEQ multiplex PCR; TCRdb's copy has only in-frame clones and leaves some out. The repertoire has about 7,000 clones, 60% to 80% of them found once; the top ten carry 3.6%. This material was obtained from a patient who underwent chemoradiotherapy. The receptors originated from a human donor with HPV-associated anogenital cancer.

The chain is built from TRBV14 and TRBJ1-6, with a tentative D call TRBD1 (5 bases). V was clipped by 7 bases and J by 4 bases, with 14 bases between them. The CDR3 has 15 residues. Looked up from germline, CDR1 is SGHDN and CDR2 is FVKESK. The CDR3 here is CASTKGASYNSPLHF. The CDR3 DNA sequence: TGTGCCAGCACCAAAGGGGCAAGTTATAATTCACCCCTCCACTTT.

The chain joins TRBV7-8 to TRBJ2-3; a possible D gene is TRBD2 (6 bases). Trimming removed 4 bases from V and 1 base from J, with 21 bases in between. Germline-derived CDR1 and CDR2 are SGHVS and FQNEAQ. The CDR3 covers 18 residues. The CDR3 DNA reads TGTGCCAGCAGCTCAGCCCGGGACTTAAGGAACCGCACAGATACGCAGTATTTT. It yields the protein CASSSARDLRNRTDTQYF.

The genes are TRBV15 and TRBJ1-2; the D is unclear. Germline CDR1 is LNHNV and CDR2 is YYDKDF (reference sequence). The CDR3 has 16 residues. V gave up 0 bases and J gave up 3 bases, with 14 bases separating them. DNA of the CDR3: TGTGCCACCAGCAGAGATCGTAGGGATGGGGACTATGGCTACACCTTC. This translates into CATSRDRRDGDYGYTF.

The rearrangement joins TRBV6-5 to TRBJ1-2; 9 nucleotides align to TRBD1. This CDR3 is 13 amino acids long. Germline values: CDR1 MNHEY, CDR2 SVGAGI. V was clipped by 4 bases and J by 5 bases; unmatched bases: 2. The CDR3: CASSWDREYGYTF. CDR3 sequence (DNA): TGTGCCAGCAGTTGGGACAGGGAGTATGGCTACACCTTC.

This chain connects TRBV6-5 to TRBJ1-4; perhaps TRBD1 as D (5 bases). The V end was cut by 0 bases, the J end by 7 bases, with 12 bases between. The CDR3 extends over 15 amino acids. Per germline, CDR1 MNHEY and CDR2 SVGAGI. In DNA, the CDR3 is TGTGCCAGCAGTTACTCAGGAGGGGAGAGTGAAAAACTGTTTTTT. It specifies CASSYSGGESEKLFF.

V gene TRBV27 combines with J gene TRBJ1-5; D is unclear. CDR1 and CDR2 (germline): MNHEY, SMNVEV (reference sequence). V was cut by 2 bases and J by 9 bases, with 11 bases left in between. The CDR3 runs to 13 residues. The CDR3 region has the DNA TGTGCCAGCAGTTTAGATCGGTTGGGGCCCCAGCATTTT. This sequence encodes CASSLDRLGPQHF.

The V call is TRBV9, the J call TRBJ1-3, with D perhaps TRBD1 (5 bases). Per the germline V gene, CDR1 is SGDLS and CDR2 is YYNGEE. Trimming removed 4 bases at V and 0 bases at J, with 14 bases between. The CDR3 spans 16 residues. The CDR3 spells CASSSRQQLSGNTIYF. CDR3 DNA: TGTGCCAGCAGCTCCCGACAGCAACTCTCTGGAAACACCATATATTTT.

V gene TRBV11-3 combines with J gene TRBJ1-5; TRBD1 is a possible D gene (6 bases). This CDR3 comprises 17 residues. V shed 3 bases and J shed 0 bases, with 15 bases lying between them. Germline loops: CDR1 SGHNT, CDR2 YENEEA. The CDR3 nucleotides are TGTGCCAGCAGCTTCAAGACAGGAAACGATAGCAATCAGCCCCAGCATTTT. Its protein product is CASSFKTGNDSNQPQHF.

The rearrangement uses TRBV5-5 and TRBJ1-1, with a possible D match to TRBD1 (5 bases). Trimming took 2 bases from V and 4 from J, leaving 15 bases between them. CDR3 length: 15 amino acids. CDR1 and CDR2 from the germline V gene are SGHKS and YYEKEE (reference sequence). The CDR3 DNA reads TGTGCCAGCAGCTTTTGGGACTTTAAGTTCACTGAAGCTTTCTTT. Residues: CASSFWDFKFTEAFF.

This clone came up a few times. The J gene is TRBJ2-7, the V gene TRBV25-1; 7 positions match TRBD2. J gave up 3 bases and V 11 bases, and 10 bases lay outside the gene matches. The CDR3 length is 13 residues. Germline lookup yields CDR1 MGHDK and CDR2 SYGVNS. CDR3: CASGGGRHYEQYF. The DNA of the CDR3 is TGTGCCTCGGGGGGAGGGAGACACTACGAGCAGTACTTC.

V gene TRBV10-3 combines with J gene TRBJ1-6; D gene ambiguous. The length of the CDR3 is 15 residues. V was cut by 10 bases and J by 0 bases, with 13 bases left in between. Germline CDR1 reads ENHRY; CDR2 reads SYGVKD. CDR3 in amino acids: CATRTESSYNSPLHF. CDR3 nucleotides: TGTGCCACGAGGACCGAGAGCTCCTATAATTCACCCCTCCACTTT.

J is TRBJ2-7 and V is TRBV5-1; TRBD2 matches 13 bases. The CDR3 is made up of 15 amino acids. After removal of 4 bases from V and 4 bases from J, the junction contained 5 bases not matched to a gene. From germline, CDR1 is SGHRS and CDR2 YFSETQ. The DNA for the CDR3 is TGCGCCAGCAGCGGGACTAGCGGGACCTATTACGAGCAGTACTTC. It specifies CASSGTSGTYYEQYF. The variable domain in full, with the rest retrieved from reference TRBV5-1 and TRBJ2-7, is KAGVTQTPRYLIKTRGQQVTLSCSPISGHRSVSWYQQTPGQGLQFLFEYFSETQRNKGNFPGRFSGRQFSNSRSEMNVSTLELGDSALYLCASSGTSGTYYEQYFGPGTRLTVT.

The table lists this clone with a count of one. This chain joins TRBV6-1 and TRBJ1-1, with 7 positions matching TRBD1. The germline V gene has CDR1 MNHNS and CDR2 SASEGT. The CDR3 is 12 amino acids. Trimming cost V 5 bases and J 9 bases; bases outside gene matches: 6. CDR3 bases: TGTGCCAGCAGTCGGGACAGCATACAAGCTTTCTTT. Encoded protein: CASSRDSIQAFF.

The CDR3, as DNA: TGTGCCAGCAGCTTCTCGACTAGCGGGAGAGGTAATGAGCAGTTCTTC. Translating it yields CASSFSTSGRGNEQFF. V is TRBV7-3 and J is TRBJ2-1; 12 nucleotides line up with TRBD2. The germline V gene has CDR1 SGHTA and CDR2 FQGTGA. CDR3 length: 16 amino acids. Trimming took 3 bases from V and 7 from J; bases not matched to a gene: 7.

The J gene is TRBJ1-4, the V gene TRBV5-1, with TRBD1 matching 8 bases. The CDR3 consists of 16 residues. The germline V gene has CDR1 SGHRS and CDR2 YFSETQ. The J segment lost 0 bases and the V segment lost 2 bases, leaving 3 bases of the junction unmatched. The CDR3, as DNA: TGCGCCAGCAGCTTCGGACAGGGAGCAACTAATGAAAAACTGTTTTTT. Its translation is CASSFGQGATNEKLFF.

V gene TRBV5-1 combines with J gene TRBJ2-2; D unresolved. CDR1 and CDR2 (germline): SGHRS, YFSETQ. CDR3 size: 16 residues. V was cut by 2 bases and J by 2 bases, with 13 bases left in between. The CDR3 nucleotides are TGCGCCAGCAGCTTCGGGCTGGCAGGTAACACCGGGGAGCTGTTTTTT. The encoded protein is CASSFGLAGNTGELFF.

The sample holds one count of this clone. This chain uses TRBV18 with TRBJ2-7; 7 bases are shared with TRBD1. Losses at the gene ends were 5 bases for V and 4 bases for J; bases not matched to a gene: 5. The CDR3 runs 13 residues. Germline V gene data show CDR1 as KGHSH and CDR2 as LQKENI. The CDR3 loop is CASSETQGYEQYF. DNA for the CDR3: TGTGCCAGCTCAGAAACACAGGGGTACGAGCAGTACTTC.

The chain couples TRBV14 to TRBJ1-2; D not certain. V lost 5 bases and J 3 bases, leaving 13 bases between the germline ends. The CDR3 contains 14 residues. CDR1 and CDR2 from the germline V gene are SGHDN and FVKESK. The CDR3 is CASSESPRDYGYTF. In DNA, the CDR3 is TGTGCCAGCAGCGAGTCCCCAAGAGACTATGGCTACACCTTC.

V is TRBV6-5 and J is TRBJ2-2; D gene uncertain. CDR3 length: 12 amino acids. Germline V gene data show CDR1 as MNHEY and CDR2 as SVGAGI. V was pared by 3 bases and J by 7 bases, with 6 bases between. CDR3 nucleotides: TGTGCCAGCAGTTATTGGGGCGGGGAGCTGTTTTTT. Encoded protein: CASSYWGGELFF.

The chain is built from TRBV6-5 and TRBJ2-3; 8 bases are a match to TRBD2. CDR1 is MNHEY and CDR2 is SVGAGI in the germline V gene. The V and J ends lost 6 bases and 4 bases, in that order; junction bases with no gene match: 9. CDR3 length equals 15 residues. For the CDR3, the DNA is TGTGCCAGCAGCGACGGGGGGGCCTTTTCAGATACGCAGTATTTT. Its protein product is CASSDGGAFSDTQYF.

The chain carries TRBV5-8 and TRBJ2-4; 7 bases align to TRBD1. V lost 0 bases, J lost 4 bases, and 4 bases stayed unmatched. This CDR3 spans 15 amino acids. Germline values: CDR1 SGHTS, CDR2 YDEGEE. The CDR3 bases are TGTGCCAGCAGCTTGGGGCCGGGACAGAAAAACATTCAGTACTTC. Translated, it gives CASSLGPGQKNIQYF.

The CDR3 DNA follows: TGTGCCAGCAGCCCAACAGGAACGTGGAACACTGAAGCTTTCTTT. It translates to CASSPTGTWNTEAFF. This rearrangement joins TRBV7-2 to TRBJ1-1, with D perhaps matching TRBD1 (5 bases). Germline CDR1 reads SGHTA; CDR2 reads FQGNSA. The CDR3 is made up of 15 amino acids. Trimming stripped 5 bases from V and 1 base from J, with 14 bases between. Based on the CDR3 plus reference TRBV7-2 and TRBJ1-1, the full variable domain is GAGVSQSPSNKVTEKGKDVELRCDPISGHTALYWYRQSLGQGLEFLIYFQGNSAPDKSGLPSDRFSAERTGGSVSTLTIQRTQQEDSAVYLCASSPTGTWNTEAFFGQGTRLTVV.

This chain links TRBV6-4 with TRBJ2-1; D is tentatively TRBD1 or TRBD2 (5 bases each). Germline V gives CDR1 MRHNA, CDR2 SNTAGT. The CDR3 totals 17 residues. The germline V and J ends were trimmed by 2 bases and 2 bases, with 16 bases remaining between them. In DNA, the CDR3 is TGTGCCAGCAGTGACGGGGGTTGGGGGTCGGCCTACAATGAGCAGTTCTTC. Translated, it gives CASSDGGWGSAYNEQFF.

The genes are TRBV27 and TRBJ2-7, with 7 bases identical to TRBD1. The CDR3 sequence is 13 residues long. Trimming removed 3 bases from V and 4 bases from J; junction bases left unmatched: 3. Germline CDR1 and CDR2: MNHEY and SMNVEV (reference sequence). CDR3 sequence: CASSFLQGYEQYF. The CDR3 coding sequence is TGTGCCAGCAGTTTTCTACAGGGGTACGAGCAGTACTTC.

The chain joins TRBV5-5 to TRBJ1-1; D possibly corresponds to TRBD1 (5 bases). CDR1 SGHKS and CDR2 YYEKEE come from the germline V gene (reference sequence). V was cut by 1 base and J by 6 bases, with 13 bases left in between. CDR3 length: 14 residues. CDR3 region: CASSLLSRVAEAFF. The CDR3 region has the DNA TGTGCCAGCAGCTTGTTGAGCAGGGTTGCTGAAGCTTTCTTT.

The chain recombines TRBV7-6 with TRBJ1-1; D possibly corresponds to TRBD1 (6 bases). With 5 bases removed from V and 0 bases from J, the gap between germline ends came to 16 bases. The CDR3 length is 16 residues. Per germline, CDR1 SGHVS and CDR2 FNYEAQ. CDR3 amino acids: CASSGRRTALNTEAFF. In nucleotides, the CDR3 is TGTGCCAGCAGCGGGCGACGGACAGCTTTGAACACTGAAGCTTTCTTT.

The CDR3 DNA follows: TGTGCCAGCAGAGACAGGGACACTGAAGCTTTCTTT. Its translation is CASRDRDTEAFF. The chain uses TRBV6-1 and TRBJ1-1; TRBD1 agrees at 7 bases. V lost 6 bases to trimming and J lost 3 bases; unmatched junction nucleotides: 1. Germline-derived CDR1 and CDR2 are MNHNS and SASEGT. The length of the CDR3 is 12 residues.

In its sample, this clone was seen once. The chain combines TRBV6-6 with TRBJ1-5; D possibly corresponds to TRBD1 (5 bases). Germline assignment: CDR1 MNHNY and CDR2 SVGAGI (reference sequence). Trimming stripped 5 bases from V and 5 bases from J, with 19 bases between. This CDR3 spans 16 amino acids. CDR3 in amino acids: CASSRKGTVGDQPQHF. CDR3 coding DNA: TGTGCCAGCAGTCGGAAGGGGACGGTGGGGGATCAGCCCCAGCATTTT.

The gene calls are TRBV7-9 and TRBJ2-3; no definite D call. Per the germline V gene, CDR1 is SEHNR and CDR2 is FQNEAQ (reference sequence). There are 13 residues in the CDR3. The germline V and J ends were trimmed by 1 base and 4 bases, with 6 bases remaining between them. CDR3 sequence: CASSLGRSDTQYF. The CDR3 DNA reads TGTGCCAGCAGCTTAGGCCGGTCAGATACGCAGTATTTT.